Below, 28 T cell receptor beta chains from the same sample are listed, as sequenced in a study of blood T cells in healthy people across ages. Primers used in a second PCR of about 7 to 12 cycles were a sample-barcoded 5' primer and a J-beta primer mix. TCRdb reprocessed the 5' RACE reads via MiXCR and lists one record per CDR3 protein. In the table there are roughly 1.6 million distinct CDR3 sequences, roughly 32% of which are singletons. Source material: blood. The receptor set was obtained from a woman aged 30 to 39 in good health.

The chain uses TRBV19 and TRBJ2-3; D uncertain. Per the germline V gene, CDR1 is LNHDA and CDR2 is SQIVND (reference sequence). V was pared by 6 bases and J by 6 bases, with 13 bases between. The length of the CDR3 is 13 residues. CDR3 residues: CASRPGFLDTQYF. The CDR3 DNA is TGTGCCAGTAGACCGGGCTTTCTGGATACGCAGTATTTT.

The rearrangement links TRBV28 to TRBJ2-7; TRBD2 aligns across 12 bases. Germline loops: CDR1 MDHEN, CDR2 SYDVKM. V lost 4 bases to trimming and J lost 6 bases; unmatched junction nucleotides: 7. The CDR3 loop spans 15 amino acids. The CDR3 loop reads CASSSPLAGGSEQYF. CDR3 bases: TGTGCCAGCAGTTCTCCCCTAGCGGGAGGGTCCGAGCAGTACTTC.

This clonotype was found a few times. This chain links TRBV11-1 with TRBJ2-5; TRBD2 matches 7 bases. Trimming cost V 5 bases and J 2 bases; bases outside gene matches: 11. Germline CDR1 SGHAT, CDR2 FQDESV (reference sequence). The CDR3 has 16 amino acids. CDR3 loop: CASSNQLVRGQETQYF. CDR3 nucleotide sequence: TGTGCCAGCAGCAACCAACTAGTGCGGGGGCAAGAGACCCAGTACTTC.

The CDR3, as DNA: TGTGCCAGCAGCCAGGCGGCAGGGAGGCAGAGCTATGGCTACACCTTC. Amino acids: CASSQAAGRQSYGYTF. This chain links TRBV3-1 with TRBJ1-2, with TRBD1 as a possible D gene (5 bases). Germline CDR1 reads LGHDT; CDR2 reads YNNKEL (reference sequence). CDR3 size: 16 residues. Trimming took off 3 bases at V and 4 bases at J, with 18 bases between the two ends.

This clonotype was detected only once. The V call is TRBV2, the J call TRBJ1-5; D is unresolved. Germline values: CDR1 SNHLY, CDR2 FYNNEI. There are 14 residues in the CDR3. Trimming shortened V by 3 bases and J by 0 bases, and 6 bases separated the two germline ends. The CDR3 region is CASSESNSNQPQHF. The CDR3 region has the DNA TGTGCCAGCAGTGAGAGTAATAGCAATCAGCCCCAGCATTTT.

This clonotype appeared a few times. V gene TRBV7-6 combines with J gene TRBJ2-7; D might be TRBD1 (6 bases). Germline V gene lookup returns CDR1 SGHVS and CDR2 FNYEAQ. The V gene lost 1 base and the J gene lost 0 bases, with 10 bases spanning the gap. The CDR3 spans 15 residues. Here the CDR3 DNA reads TGTGCCAGCAGCTTAGAACAGGGTCACTCCTACGAGCAGTACTTC. Residues: CASSLEQGHSYEQYF. Based on the CDR3 plus reference TRBV7-6 and TRBJ2-7, the full variable domain is GAGVSQSPRYKVTKRGQDVALRCDPISGHVSLYWYRQALGQGPEFLTYFNYEAQQDKSGLPNDRFSAERPEGSISTLTIQRTEQRDSAMYRCASSLEQGHSYEQYFGPGTRLTVT.

V and J are TRBV5-1 and TRBJ2-1; no firm D call. There are 15 residues in the CDR3. Germline loops: CDR1 SGHRS, CDR2 YFSETQ. The germline V and J ends were trimmed by 4 bases and 1 base, with 12 bases remaining between them. The CDR3 DNA reads as TGCGCCAGCAGCCTGAGCCTTCAATCCTACAATGAGCAGTTCTTC. Translation gives CASSLSLQSYNEQFF.

The chain couples TRBV6-1 to TRBJ1-1; 7 bases match TRBD1. This CDR3 has 16 residues. Germline values: CDR1 MNHNS, CDR2 SASEGT. V shed 7 bases and J 1 base; nucleotides not matched to a gene: 12. The DNA of the CDR3 is TGTGCCAGCACCGAGGAGGCCGGGACAGAGAACACTGAAGCTTTCTTT. Encoded protein: CASTEEAGTENTEAFF.

This clonotype was seen ten or more times. The chain is built from TRBV15 and TRBJ1-2; 7 nucleotides line up with TRBD1. This CDR3 has 16 amino acids. The germline V gene encodes CDR1 LNHNV and CDR2 YYDKDF (reference sequence). The V and J ends lost 0 bases and 7 bases, in that order; junction bases with no gene match: 11. The CDR3 DNA sequence: TGTGCCACCAGCAGAGATACCGGGACAGTAGGCGGTGGCTACACCTTC. Protein: CATSRDTGTVGGGYTF.

This clonotype has just a few counts. The chain combines TRBV6-1 with TRBJ2-4, with D tentatively TRBD2 (6 bases). The end of the DNA fits TRBJ2-7 better, so the J call may be wrong. Germline lookup yields CDR1 MNHNS and CDR2 SASEGT. The CDR3 runs 12 residues. The CDR3 sequence is CASLRDSLEQYF. In DNA, the CDR3 is TGTGCCAGCCTCCGGGACTCGCTCGAGCAGTACTTC.

Only a few counts were recorded for this clonotype. This rearrangement joins TRBV12-3 or TRBV12-4 to TRBJ1-4; D possibly corresponds to TRBD1 (5 bases). V was clipped by 3 bases and J by 8 bases, with 13 bases between them. CDR3 size: 14 residues. This CDR3 is CASSLEGWSEKLFF. DNA for the CDR3: TGTGCCAGCAGTTTGGAGGGGTGGTCGGAAAAACTGTTTTTT.

This clonotype was detected a few times. This chain joins TRBV4-1 and TRBJ2-1; 7 bases are a match to TRBD2. The CDR3 extends over 17 amino acids. J lost 3 bases, V lost 0 bases, and 8 bases had no gene match. Per germline, CDR1 MGHRA and CDR2 YSYEKL. CDR3 bases: TGCGCCAGCAGCCAAGAAGGCGCGGGAGTGGGCTACAATGAGCAGTTCTTC. Translation: CASSQEGAGVGYNEQFF.

This clonotype has only a few counts. The V call is TRBV25-1, the J call TRBJ1-2; 11 nucleotides align to TRBD1. The CDR3 is 15 residues long. Germline CDR1 reads MGHDK; CDR2 reads SYGVNS. V dropped 1 base and J dropped 5; count of bases not matched to a gene: 3. The CDR3 protein is CASSESGTGGYGYTF. In nucleotides, the CDR3 is TGTGCCAGCAGTGAATCCGGGACAGGGGGGTATGGCTACACCTTC.

This clonotype was counted a few times. The CDR3 is CASSLRLVRGSSSGANVLTF. CDR3 in DNA: TGTGCCAGCAGTTTACGACTTGTAAGGGGGAGTTCCTCTGGGGCCAACGTCCTGACTTTC. J is TRBJ2-6 and V is TRBV12-3 or TRBV12-4, with D perhaps TRBD1 (6 bases). CDR3 length: 20 amino acids. V gave up 2 bases and J gave up 0 bases, with 20 bases separating them.

This clonotype was seen more than once but under ten times. The chain carries TRBV3-1 and TRBJ2-5; possible D gene TRBD2, 6 bases. CDR1 is LGHDT and CDR2 is YNNKEL in the germline V gene (reference sequence). The V and J ends lost 6 bases and 5 bases respectively, with 10 bases between them. CDR3 length: 12 residues. The DNA of the CDR3 is TGTGCCAGCAGGAACAGCGGGGAGACCCAGTACTTC. Residues: CASRNSGETQYF.

This clonotype was seen at least ten times. Mismatch with germline at one junction end may stem from a read error. The chain recombines TRBV5-1 with TRBJ2-1; possible D gene TRBD2, 6 bases. This CDR3 has 15 residues. The germline V gene encodes CDR1 SGHRS and CDR2 YFSETQ. This CDR3 is CASSLGGSGYNEQFF. The CDR3, as DNA: TGTGCCAGCAGCCTCGGGGGTAGCGGTTACAATGAGCAGTTCTTC.

This clonotype occurred a few times. J is TRBJ1-2 and V is TRBV20-1; TRBD1 agrees at 8 bases. Losses at the gene ends were 2 bases for V and 8 bases for J; bases not matched to a gene: 7. The V gene's germline CDR1 is DFQATT and CDR2 SNEGSKA (reference sequence). This CDR3 comprises 13 residues. As DNA, the CDR3 is TGCAGTGCTAGATCCTGGACAGGGAAAGGCTACACCTTC. This encodes CSARSWTGKGYTF.

This clonotype was counted a single time. The chain couples TRBV5-1 to TRBJ2-3, with 12 nucleotides matching TRBD2. CDR3 length equals 16 residues. With 4 bases clipped from V and 4 bases from J, the junction kept 7 bases outside the gene matches. The germline V gene has CDR1 SGHRS and CDR2 YFSETQ. The chain's CDR3 is CASSLSTSGSADTQYF. The CDR3 coding sequence is TGCGCCAGCAGCCTCTCGACTAGCGGGAGTGCAGATACGCAGTATTTT.

The sample holds a few counts of this clonotype. The V gene is TRBV5-1, the J gene TRBJ2-7, with 13 bases fitting TRBD2. This CDR3 is built from 17 residues. Germline trimming cut 5 bases from V and 6 bases from J; bases unmatched to any gene: 14. Germline lookup yields CDR1 SGHRS and CDR2 YFSETQ. This chain's CDR3 is CASSARLAGGSGSEQYF. The CDR3 coding sequence is TGCGCCAGCAGTGCCCGACTAGCGGGAGGATCTGGAAGCGAGCAGTACTTC.

V and J are TRBV5-4 and TRBJ2-7; TRBD1 matches 7 bases. The CDR3 runs 15 residues. Germline V gives CDR1 SGHNT, CDR2 YYREEE (reference sequence). The J segment lost 3 bases and the V segment lost 1 base, leaving 7 bases of the junction unmatched. In nucleotides, the CDR3 is TGTGCCAGCAGCTTGCTAGGGGGCAGAGTCTACGAGCAGTACTTC. This translates into CASSLLGGRVYEQYF.

The gene calls are TRBV12-3 or TRBV12-4 and TRBJ2-1; perhaps TRBD2 as D (6 bases). The CDR3 is made up of 13 amino acids. V was shortened by 5 bases and J by 8 bases, with 13 bases between the two germline ends. The CDR3 loop is CASSRRGWDEQFF. For the CDR3, the DNA is TGTGCCAGCAGTCGGCGGGGCTGGGATGAGCAGTTCTTC.

The sample holds a few counts of this clonotype. V gene TRBV29-1 combines with J gene TRBJ2-7, with 9 bases fitting TRBD1. CDR1 SQVTM and CDR2 ANQGSEA come from the germline V gene. The CDR3 extends over 13 amino acids. V was clipped by 6 bases and J by 4 bases; unmatched bases: 7. The DNA of the CDR3 is TGCAGCGTCCAGACAGGGGGGGGGTACGAGCAGTACTTC. Translation gives CSVQTGGGYEQYF.

The J gene is TRBJ1-5, the V gene TRBV4-1, with 10 bases identical to TRBD1. This CDR3 comprises 15 residues. CDR1 is MGHRA, CDR2 YSYEKL, per germline. V gave up 1 base and J gave up 5 bases; unmatched junction bases: 2. CDR3 sequence: CASSQGQGAHQPQHF. The DNA for the CDR3 is TGCGCCAGCAGCCAAGGACAGGGGGCCCATCAGCCCCAGCATTTT.

The chain carries TRBV7-6 and TRBJ2-1, with TRBD2 matching 7 bases. The CDR3 is made up of 15 amino acids. Germline V CDR1 and CDR2: SGHVS, FNYEAQ. Germline trimming cut 1 base from V and 6 bases from J; bases unmatched to any gene: 6. CDR3 DNA: TGTGCCAGCAGCTTAGGTCTAGCGGATTGCAATGAGCAGTTCTTC. This codes for CASSLGLADCNEQFF.

This clonotype has only a few counts. The chain links TRBV19 to TRBJ2-7; TRBD2 matches 12 bases. In germline, CDR1 is LNHDA, CDR2 SQIVND (reference sequence). J was trimmed by 2 bases and V by 3 bases; bases with no gene match: 2. CDR3 size: 15 residues. The CDR3 here is CASSIGLAGTYEQYF. The DNA of the CDR3 is TGTGCCAGTAGTATCGGACTAGCGGGGACCTACGAGCAGTACTTC.

The genes are TRBV6-2 or TRBV6-3 and TRBJ2-1; no firm D call. The ends were cut back, 4 bases at V and 7 bases at J, with 17 bases in the middle. The germline V gene encodes CDR1 MNHEY and CDR2 SVGEGT. The CDR3 length is 15 residues. The CDR3 here is CASSLGAPWGNEQFF. The DNA for the CDR3 is TGTGCCAGCAGTTTAGGAGCTCCCTGGGGAAATGAGCAGTTCTTC.

The gene calls are TRBV18 and TRBJ2-5; 8 bases line up with TRBD1. The CDR3 loop spans 14 amino acids. From germline, CDR1 is KGHSH and CDR2 LQKENI. V trimming: 4 bases; J trimming: 3 bases; junction bases outside the gene matches: 4. The CDR3 sequence: CASSLIQGEETQYF. DNA of the CDR3: TGTGCCAGCTCACTAATACAGGGGGAAGAGACCCAGTACTTC.

This clonotype was observed many times. This chain connects TRBV7-9 to TRBJ2-7; maybe TRBD2 (6 bases). This CDR3 spans 15 amino acids. V was shortened by 0 bases and J by 2 bases, with 11 bases between the two germline ends. The germline gives CDR1 SEHNR, CDR2 FQNEAQ (reference sequence). CDR3 in amino acids: CASSLAPGVTYEQYF. The CDR3 DNA reads TGTGCCAGCAGCTTAGCCCCGGGAGTTACCTACGAGCAGTACTTC. Full variable domain (remainder filled in from reference TRBV7-9 and TRBJ2-7): DTGVSQNPRHKITKRGQNVTFRCDPISEHNRLYWYRQTLGQGPEFLTYFQNEAQLEKSRLLSDRFSAERPKGSFSTLEIQRTEQGDSAMYLCASSLAPGVTYEQYFGPGTRLTVT.